This TCR beta chain was sequenced for a study of T-cell memory formation after mild COVID-19. Study-level information: In these data, TCR clusters were largely donor specific.

V lost 5 bases and J lost 4, with 21 bases in between. The germline CDR1 and CDR2 sequences are SGHTA and FQGNSA. The CDR3 has 17 residues. One entry per CDR3 protein, called by TCRdb with MiXCR from the 5' RACE reads. The table has 270,000 or so distinct CDR3 sequences, around 17% seen once. Study-wide findings and caveats: Among contracting clones, CD4+ were mainly CM/EM and CD8+ enriched in EMRA. Memory sampled before infection contained some responding clones, suggesting cross-reactive memory joined.

Only a few counts were recorded for this clonotype. The antigen remains unidentified. Input material: PBMCs or a T cell subset sorted from them (not recorded which). The receptor's source is a man aged 18 to 29 who had mild COVID-19 (a few samples of this study predate the infection). Cell type and time point are not known. This chain joins TRBV7-2 and TRBJ2-4; the D gene is possibly TRBD1 (5 bases). The CDR3 DNA sequence: TGTGCCAGCAGCCCCTCTCGGCTGGGGCAGCTTAAAAACATTCAGTACTTC. It yields the protein CASSPSRLGQLKNIQYF. Variable domain in full (rest from reference TRBV7-2 and TRBJ2-4): GAGVSQSPSNKVTEKGKDVELRCDPISGHTALYWYRQSLGQGLEFLIYFQGNSAPDKSGLPSDRFSAERTGGSVSTLTIQRTQQEDSAVYLCASSPSRLGQLKNIQYFGAGTRLSVL.